This is a list of T cell receptor beta chains from one sample in a study of OX40 agonist ivuxolimab in advanced cancers. TCRdb's table, derived via immunoSEQ multiplex PCR, lists solely in-frame clones and lacks some. This repertoire shows some 80,000 clones, 80% to 90% found once; its top ten account for roughly 2%. The starting material was CD4+ or CD8+ T cells sorted from blood, obtained in a trial of the OX40 agonist ivuxolimab. These receptors were taken from an adult with an advanced solid tumor such as melanoma, head and neck, liver or kidney cancer. Each CDR3 is given with its conserved first and last residue. D genes are given only for firm matches. Clone size appears in some rows only: once, few, many, or a class for an expanded clone.

v_gene	j_gene	d_gene	abundance	CDR3aa	CDR3nt
TRBV19	TRBJ1-4	TRBD1	NA	CASSMGRGRPNEKLFF	TGTGCCAGTAGTATGGGGAGGGGGCGGCCTAATGAAAAACTGTTTTTT
TRBV15	TRBJ1-1	NA	NA	CATSRDWRLWRRNTEAFF	TGTGCCACCAGCAGAGATTGGAGATTGTGGCGGCGGAACACTGAAGCTTTCTTT
TRBV6-1	TRBJ1-1	TRBD1	NA	CASSGPGQSNTEAFF	TGTGCCAGCAGTGGGCCGGGACAGTCGAACACTGAAGCTTTCTTT
TRBV11-1	TRBJ2-7	NA	NA	CASSFGAGPRSSYEQYF	TGTGCCAGCAGCTTTGGGGCGGGGCCCCGCTCCTCCTACGAGCAGTACTTC
TRBV6-5	TRBJ1-2	TRBD1	few	CASRRDRGMYGYTF	TGTGCCAGCAGAAGGGACAGGGGGATGTATGGCTACACCTTC
TRBV2	TRBJ1-2	NA	NA	CASRRRADYGYTF	TGTGCCAGCAGGAGGAGGGCCGACTATGGCTACACCTTC
TRBV30	TRBJ2-7	NA	NA	CAWSVLATAGDEQYF	TGTGCCTGGAGTGTACTAGCCACCGCCGGCGACGAGCAGTACTTC
TRBV10-3	TRBJ2-1	NA	NA	CAISEGAKQFF	TGTGCCATCAGTGAGGGGGCAAAGCAGTTCTTC
TRBV6-1	TRBJ2-5	NA	once	CASTLGETQYF	TGTGCCAGCACCCTGGGAGAGACCCAGTACTTC
TRBV10-3	TRBJ2-4	NA	NA	CATLPEGSLAKNIQYF	TGTGCCACCCTCCCTGAGGGGAGCCTAGCCAAAAACATTCAGTACTTC
TRBV5-6	TRBJ1-3	NA	NA	CASSRREGGNTIYF	TGTGCCAGCAGCAGAAGGGAAGGTGGAAACACCATATATTTT
TRBV11-1	TRBJ2-3	TRBD2	NA	CASRPGLAATDTQYF	TGTGCCAGCAGACCCGGACTAGCGGCCACAGATACGCAGTATTTT
TRBV20-1	TRBJ2-7	NA	NA	CSASRVYEQYF	TGCAGTGCTAGTAGAGTATACGAGCAGTACTTC
TRBV7-9	TRBJ1-6	NA	few	CASSLVGRANSPLHF	TGTGCCAGCAGCTTAGTTGGCCGGGCAAATTCACCCCTCCACTTT
TRBV19	TRBJ2-3	NA	NA	CASSSGLDTQYF	TGTGCCAGTAGTTCTGGGTTAGATACGCAGTATTTT
TRBV29-1	TRBJ1-2	TRBD1	NA	CSVATRQGSGHGYTF	TGCAGCGTCGCCACCCGACAGGGGTCAGGACACGGCTACACCTTC
TRBV7-6	TRBJ2-3	NA	NA	CASSSGTSDTQYF	TGTGCCAGCAGCTCCGGGACTTCCGATACGCAGTATTTT
TRBV29-1	TRBJ1-2	TRBD1	NA	CSVELSGQGNYGYTF	TGCAGCGTTGAATTATCGGGACAGGGGAACTATGGCTACACCTTC
TRBV15	TRBJ2-1	TRBD1	NA	CATSRDLRTGTGEQFF	TGTGCCACCAGCAGAGATCTACGGACAGGGACTGGTGAGCAGTTCTTC
TRBV27	TRBJ2-4	NA	NA	CASSNPSRGIAKNIQYF	TGTGCCAGCAGCAATCCTTCCAGGGGAATAGCCAAAAACATTCAGTACTTC
TRBV2	TRBJ1-1	NA	NA	CASSEALPGMNTEAFF	TGTGCCAGCAGTGAAGCGCTTCCAGGGATGAACACTGAAGCTTTCTTT
TRBV2	TRBJ2-1	NA	NA	CASTGYYNEQFF	TGTGCCAGCACCGGATACTACAATGAGCAGTTCTTC
TRBV5-1	TRBJ2-7	TRBD1	NA	CASSLGLGQGAREQYF	TGCGCCAGCAGCTTGGGATTAGGACAGGGGGCCCGCGAGCAGTACTTC
TRBV10-3	TRBJ1-2	TRBD1	NA	CAISEEGDRSTF	TGTGCCATCAGTGAGGAAGGGGACAGAAGCACCTTC
TRBV28	TRBJ2-5	NA	NA	CASSLLILQETQYF	TGTGCCAGCAGTTTATTGATACTGCAAGAGACCCAGTACTTC
TRBV11-2	TRBJ1-5	NA	NA	CASSLEPGRNQPQHF	TGTGCCAGCAGCTTAGAACCGGGCCGAAATCAGCCCCAGCATTTT
TRBV6-1	TRBJ1-4	NA	NA	CASSVGGGNEKLFF	TGTGCCAGCAGTGTAGGGGGTGGAAATGAAAAACTGTTTTTT
TRBV7-6	TRBJ1-5	NA	once	CASSEGRHQPQHF	TGTGCCAGCAGCGAGGGCAGACATCAGCCCCAGCATTTT
TRBV6-4	TRBJ1-2	NA	NA	CASSDSPGGDGYTF	TGTGCCAGCAGTGACTCCCCCGGGGGAGATGGCTACACCTTC
TRBV7-9	TRBJ2-1	TRBD2	once	CASSARLAGGHQFF	TGTGCCAGCAGCGCCCGACTAGCGGGGGGACATCAGTTCTTC
TRBV28	TRBJ2-7	NA	NA	CASSISSGYSYEQYF	TGTGCCAGCAGTATTTCCTCAGGGTACTCCTACGAGCAGTACTTC
TRBV12-5	TRBJ1-2	NA	NA	CASGPSGTYGYTF	TGTGCTAGTGGACCTTCCGGGACTTATGGCTACACCTTC
TRBV19	TRBJ1-5	TRBD1	NA	CASTDREGRDSNQPQHF	TGTGCCAGTACCGACAGGGAGGGGAGAGATAGCAATCAGCCCCAGCATTTT
TRBV27	TRBJ2-1	TRBD2	NA	CASSLRGGAYNEQFF	TGTGCCAGCAGTTTGCGGGGGGGGGCCTACAATGAGCAGTTCTTC
TRBV19	TRBJ1-2	NA	NA	CASSPKQGYTF	TGTGCCAGTAGTCCTAAACAAGGCTACACCTTC
TRBV11-3	TRBJ2-3	NA	NA	CASSLSGGEDTQYF	TGTGCCAGCAGCTTATCAGGGGGGGAAGATACGCAGTATTTT
TRBV6-1	TRBJ2-1	NA	NA	CASRSDLREQFF	TGTGCCAGCAGATCGGACCTGCGGGAGCAGTTCTTC
TRBV19	TRBJ2-7	TRBD1	NA	CASSIDRTGGDEQYF	TGTGCCAGTAGTATAGATAGGACAGGGGGCGACGAGCAGTACTTC
TRBV18	TRBJ2-7	NA	NA	CASSPLPEGYEQYF	TGTGCCAGCTCACCATTGCCCGAGGGATACGAGCAGTACTTC
TRBV28	TRBJ2-5	NA	NA	CASSPGSETQYF	TGTGCCAGCAGCCCCGGGTCGGAGACCCAGTACTTC
TRBV7-9	TRBJ1-1	TRBD1	NA	CASSLDRDYRKYGTEAFF	TGTGCCAGCAGCTTGGACAGGGATTACCGAAAATACGGGACTGAAGCTTTCTTT
TRBV7-9	TRBJ1-2	NA	NA	CASSLDLGGGYTF	TGTGCCAGCAGCTTGGACCTGGGGGGTGGCTACACCTTC
TRBV5-1	TRBJ1-4	TRBD1	few	CASSSGQGALIEKLFF	TGCGCCAGCAGCTCCGGACAGGGGGCTTTGATTGAAAAACTGTTTTTT
TRBV7-3	TRBJ2-5	TRBD1	NA	CASSSIGQGQETQYF	TGTGCCAGCAGCTCGATCGGACAGGGTCAAGAGACCCAGTACTTC
TRBV5-1	TRBJ1-3	NA	NA	CASSLEGPISGNTIYF	TGCGCCAGCAGCTTGGAAGGGCCAATATCTGGAAACACCATATATTTT
TRBV7-6	TRBJ2-3	TRBD2	few	CASRPSGGASTDTQYF	TGTGCCAGCAGGCCAAGCGGGGGAGCTAGCACAGATACGCAGTATTTT
TRBV10-1	TRBJ2-7	NA	NA	CASIPQGDSYEQYF	TGCGCCAGCATTCCACAGGGAGACTCCTACGAGCAGTACTTC